The next 26 T cell receptor beta chains were all read from a single sample in a study of OX40 agonist ivuxolimab in advanced cancers. Assay: immunoSEQ multiplex PCR; the TCRdb copy retains only in-frame clones and omits some. This table has over 60,000 clones, approximately 91% appearing once. The input for sequencing was CD4+ or CD8+ T cells sorted from blood, taken in a trial of the OX40 agonist ivuxolimab. The receptors were gathered from an adult with an advanced solid tumor such as melanoma, head and neck, liver or kidney cancer.

The chain combines TRBV9 with TRBJ1-4, with D possibly being TRBD1 (5 bases). The germline CDR1 and CDR2 sequences are SGDLS and YYNGEE. Trimming left V 0 bases short and J 7 bases short, with 19 bases between. The CDR3 runs 17 residues. CDR3 sequence reads: CASSVAQGTMGREKLFF. CDR3 DNA: TGTGCCAGCAGCGTAGCTCAGGGCACAATGGGGCGTGAAAAACTGTTTTTT.

The J gene is TRBJ2-7, the V gene TRBV5-1; 10 bases are a match to TRBD1. This CDR3 contains 13 residues. Trimming removed 3 bases from V and 7 bases from J; junction bases left unmatched: 4. Looked up from germline, CDR1 is SGHRS and CDR2 is YFSETQ. This CDR3 is CASSWGQGLEQYF. The CDR3 DNA sequence: TGCGCCAGCAGCTGGGGACAGGGGCTTGAGCAGTACTTC. Full variable domain (remainder filled in from reference TRBV5-1 and TRBJ2-7): KAGVTQTPRYLIKTRGQQVTLSCSPISGHRSVSWYQQTPGQGLQFLFEYFSETQRNKGNFPGRFSGRQFSNSRSEMNVSTLELGDSALYLCASSWGQGLEQYFGPGTRLTVT.

V gene TRBV19 combines with J gene TRBJ2-3, with 8 bases fitting TRBD2. In germline, CDR1 is LNHDA, CDR2 SQIVND (reference sequence). V was clipped by 10 bases and J by 6 bases; unmatched bases: 15. The CDR3 totals 15 residues. The CDR3 protein is CATTPSGRMEDTQYF. The CDR3 DNA follows: TGTGCCACAACACCTAGCGGGCGAATGGAGGATACGCAGTATTTT.

This chain uses TRBV5-4 with TRBJ2-1; D unresolved. The ends were cut back, 5 bases at V and 2 bases at J, with 20 bases in the middle. The germline V gene encodes CDR1 SGHNT and CDR2 YYREEE (reference sequence). This CDR3 is built from 17 residues. CDR3 loop: CASSSSSRRSTYNEQFF. The CDR3 nucleotides are TGTGCCAGCAGTTCCAGCTCCCGACGGTCGACCTACAATGAGCAGTTCTTC. The whole variable domain, remainder taken from reference TRBV5-4 and TRBJ2-1, is ETGVTQSPTHLIKTRGQQVTLRCSSQSGHNTVSWYQQALGQGPQFIFQYYREEENGRGNFPPRFSGLQFPNYSSELNVNALELDDSALYLCASSSSSRRSTYNEQFFGPGTRLTVL.

This chain links TRBV28 with TRBJ1-1, with a possible D match to TRBD1 (5 bases). CDR1 MDHEN and CDR2 SYDVKM come from the germline V gene. CDR3 length: 14 residues. V gave up 4 bases and J gave up 0 bases, with 9 bases separating them. CDR3 sequence reads: CASSSSGLNTEAFF. CDR3 nucleotides: TGTGCCAGCAGTTCATCGGGGCTGAACACTGAAGCTTTCTTT.

The chain links TRBV19 to TRBJ1-2; 7 bases line up with TRBD1. The CDR3 runs 13 residues. Trimming cost V 10 bases and J 4 bases; bases outside gene matches: 9. Germline V gives CDR1 LNHDA, CDR2 SQIVND (reference sequence). The CDR3 reads CATSRGGSYGYTF. The CDR3 coding sequence is TGTGCCACTTCGCGAGGGGGCAGCTATGGCTACACCTTC.

V and J are TRBV9 and TRBJ2-3; D is unclear. The germline V gene has CDR1 SGDLS and CDR2 YYNGEE. The CDR3 consists of 13 residues. The V end was cut by 0 bases, the J end by 2 bases, with 4 bases between. The DNA of the CDR3 is TGTGCCAGCAGCGTAGCTATCACAGATACGCAGTATTTT. As protein: CASSVAITDTQYF.

The chain couples TRBV11-2 to TRBJ2-3; no definite D call. This CDR3 contains 12 residues. The germline V and J ends were trimmed by 5 bases and 5 bases, with 8 bases remaining between them. The germline gives CDR1 SGHAT, CDR2 FQNNGV. The CDR3 reads CASSLSVDTQYF. CDR3 DNA: TGTGCCAGCAGCCTCTCGGTAGATACGCAGTATTTT.

This sequence joins TRBV10-3 and TRBJ2-2; unclear D gene. CDR1 and CDR2 from the germline V gene are ENHRY and SYGVKD. The CDR3 loop spans 16 amino acids. Trimming left V 0 bases short and J 1 base short, with 9 bases between. CDR3 DNA: TGTGCCATCAGTGAGTCCGGCGGAATGAACACCGGGGAGCTGTTTTTT. This encodes CAISESGGMNTGELFF.

The J gene is TRBJ2-7, the V gene TRBV6-5, with TRBD1 matching over 10 bases. V dropped 2 bases and J dropped 6; count of bases not matched to a gene: 4. The CDR3 loop spans 14 amino acids. Per germline, CDR1 MNHEY and CDR2 SVGAGI. CDR3 loop: CASSYGTGASEQYF. CDR3 DNA: TGTGCCAGCAGTTACGGGACAGGGGCCAGCGAGCAGTACTTC.

The chain joins TRBV21-1 to TRBJ1-4. TRBV21-1 counts as a pseudogene. This CDR3 spans 11 amino acids. In DNA, the CDR3 is TGTGCCAGCACTCTTAATGAAAAACTGTTTTTT. Protein product: CASTLNEKLFF.

The V and J genes are TRBV21-1 and TRBJ1-1. TRBV21-1 is given as a pseudogene. The length of the CDR3 is 16 residues. Here the CDR3 DNA reads TGTGCCAGCAGCAATGGGGGTCCTCAAAGGAACACTGAAGCTTTCTTT. This encodes CASSNGGPQRNTEAFF.

V usage is TRBV2 and J usage is TRBJ2-7, with TRBD2 matching 10 bases. This CDR3 has 15 amino acids. Germline assignment: CDR1 SNHLY and CDR2 FYNNEI. The V segment lost 8 bases and the J segment 2 bases; nucleotides outside the gene matches: 9. This CDR3 reads CASGARTSGTYEQYF. The DNA for the CDR3 is TGTGCCAGCGGGGCCCGGACTAGCGGAACCTACGAGCAGTACTTC.

This clone has just one count. The V and J genes are TRBV5-1 and TRBJ1-2; D unclear. This CDR3 has 14 residues. V lost 4 bases and J 1 base, leaving 11 bases between the germline ends. CDR1 is SGHRS, CDR2 YFSETQ, per germline. Here the CDR3 DNA reads TGCGCCAGCAGCCCCGGGCAGGTTAACTATGGCTACACCTTC. It yields the protein CASSPGQVNYGYTF.

This chain links TRBV6-6 with TRBJ2-7, with 8 nucleotides matching TRBD1. CDR3 length: 15 residues. From germline, CDR1 is MNHNY and CDR2 SVGAGI (reference sequence). After removal of 3 bases from V and 5 bases from J, the junction contained 9 bases not matched to a gene. This chain's CDR3 is CASSYMDRVFNEQYF. The CDR3 bases are TGTGCCAGCAGTTATATGGACAGGGTCTTCAACGAGCAGTACTTC.

J is TRBJ2-1 and V is TRBV30; 11 bases are a match to TRBD2. There are 14 residues in the CDR3. The germline CDR1 and CDR2 sequences are GTSNPN and SVGIG (reference sequence). V shed 5 bases and J 7 bases; nucleotides not matched to a gene: 7. Here the CDR3 DNA reads TGTGCCTGGTCTAGACTAGCGGGGAGGAATGAGCAGTTCTTC. Translated: CAWSRLAGRNEQFF.

The chain is built from TRBV10-3 and TRBJ2-7; D is perhaps TRBD1 or TRBD2 (7 bases each). The CDR3 is 15 residues long. The germline gives CDR1 ENHRY, CDR2 SYGVKD. V shed 5 bases and J shed 1 base, with 15 bases lying between them. CDR3 in amino acids: CAISPGRGGSYEQYF. The CDR3 DNA is TGTGCCATCAGTCCCGGCAGGGGGGGATCCTACGAGCAGTACTTC.

The rearrangement joins TRBV5-1 to TRBJ2-3; D unclear. Germline CDR1 is SGHRS and CDR2 is YFSETQ. This CDR3 region has 11 residues. V lost 1 base and J lost 5, with 2 bases in between. In DNA, the CDR3 is TGCGCCAGCAGCTTGTTAGATACGCAGTATTTT. Protein: CASSLLDTQYF. The variable domain in full, completed from reference TRBV5-1 and TRBJ2-3, reads KAGVTQTPRYLIKTRGQQVTLSCSPISGHRSVSWYQQTPGQGLQFLFEYFSETQRNKGNFPGRFSGRQFSNSRSEMNVSTLELGDSALYLCASSLLDTQYFGPGTRLTVL.

The chain employs TRBV7-8 and TRBJ2-5, with D possibly TRBD1 on 5 matching bases. Between the trimmed V and J ends, which lost 5 bases and 5 bases, there was a span of 15 bases. Germline loops: CDR1 SGHVS, CDR2 FQNEAQ. The CDR3 extends over 14 amino acids. CDR3 DNA: TGTGCCAGCAGCCTAAAACCAGGGCGGGAGACCCAGTACTTC. It yields the protein CASSLKPGRETQYF.

The chain combines TRBV9 with TRBJ2-3; possibly TRBD1 for D (6 bases). CDR3 size: 13 residues. Trimming shortened V by 4 bases and J by 6 bases, and 12 bases separated the two germline ends. Germline values: CDR1 SGDLS, CDR2 YYNGEE. CDR3 sequence (DNA): TGTGCCAGCAGCTCAATGGGGGCGGATACGCAGTATTTT. This gives the protein CASSSMGADTQYF.

The chain couples TRBV19 to TRBJ1-4; D remains ambiguous. The length of the CDR3 is 14 residues. V lost 3 bases and J 4 bases, leaving 9 bases between the germline ends. CDR1 and CDR2 (germline): LNHDA, SQIVND (reference sequence). The DNA of the CDR3 is TGTGCCAGTAGTATGGGCAGGAGTAATGAAAAACTGTTTTTT. Translating gives CASSMGRSNEKLFF.

V is TRBV10-3 and J is TRBJ2-4; D possibly uses TRBD1 or TRBD2 (5 bases each). Trimming removed 5 bases at V and 8 bases at J, with 13 bases between. The CDR3 is made up of 13 amino acids. Looked up from germline, CDR1 is ENHRY and CDR2 is SYGVKD. The CDR3 DNA reads as TGTGCCATCAGTATAGGGGCCGGGGACATTCAGTACTTC. It translates to CAISIGAGDIQYF.

V gene TRBV11-2 combines with J gene TRBJ1-1; a possible D gene is TRBD1 (5 bases). Per germline, CDR1 SGHAT and CDR2 FQNNGV. The germline V and J ends were trimmed by 4 bases and 1 base, with 25 bases remaining between them. The length of the CDR3 is 19 residues. In DNA, the CDR3 is TGTGCCAGCAGCTGGGTTTTGAGCCAGGGATTGTTTCGGAACACTGAAGCTTTCTTT. Translated, it gives CASSWVLSQGLFRNTEAFF. Combining the CDR3 with reference TRBV11-2 and TRBJ1-1 gives the whole variable domain EAGVAQSPRYKIIEKRQSVAFWCNPISGHATLYWYQQILGQGPKLLIQFQNNGVVDDSQLPKDRFSAERLKGVDSTLKIQPAKLEDSAVYLCASSWVLSQGLFRNTEAFFGQGTRLTVV.

The chain couples TRBV28 to TRBJ1-1, with a possible D match to TRBD1 (5 bases). CDR3 size: 12 residues. V shed 6 bases and J shed 6 bases, with 11 bases lying between them. Germline-derived CDR1 and CDR2 are MDHEN and SYDVKM. The DNA for the CDR3 is TGTGCCAGCAGGGTCGGGGGTTCTGAAGCTTTCTTT. Its protein is CASRVGGSEAFF.

Concerning this clone: The CDR3 carries no conserved terminal phenylalanine or tryptophan, so it likely arises from a read error. The chain recombines TRBV7-2 with TRBJ1-1; D not certain. CDR3 length: 12 amino acids. CDR1 and CDR2 from the germline V gene are SGHTA and FQGNSA. Trimming left V 4 bases short and J 8 bases short, with 11 bases between. CDR3 coding DNA: TGTGCCAGCAGCTCCGCATGGCGGGAAGCTTTCCTT. Translated, it gives CASSSAWREAFL.

The chain carries TRBV4-1 and TRBJ2-1; a weak D match, TRBD2 (6 bases). The germline V gene has CDR1 MGHRA and CDR2 YSYEKL. The CDR3 covers 15 residues. V lost 0 bases and J 4 bases, leaving 10 bases between the germline ends. DNA for the CDR3: TGCGCCAGCAGCCAAGATCCGGGAGCTTACAATGAGCAGTTCTTC. This translates into CASSQDPGAYNEQFF.